This entry lists 9 T cell receptor beta chains sequenced from one sample in a study of blood T cell repertoires in COVID-19. Assay used: immunoSEQ multiplex PCR; TCRdb lists only in-frame clones, some missing. The profile shows about 320,000 clones, more than 90% of them singletons. What was sequenced was PBMCs or T cells enriched from blood (not recorded which). These receptors originate from a woman aged 30 to 39 who had been exposed to COVID-19.

The chain's CDR3 is CAWGRLAGAPTGELFF. Written as DNA, the CDR3 is TGTGCCTGGGGTAGACTAGCGGGGGCCCCCACCGGGGAGCTGTTTTTT. This chain joins TRBV30 and TRBJ2-2, with 12 nucleotides matching TRBD2. Trimming took 5 bases from V and 4 from J; bases not matched to a gene: 8. This CDR3 has 16 residues. In germline, CDR1 is GTSNPN, CDR2 SVGIG (reference sequence).

V usage is TRBV5-4 and J usage is TRBJ1-6; 10 bases align to TRBD1. The ends lost 4 bases at V and 10 bases at J; junction bases unmatched: 5. This CDR3 is built from 14 residues. Germline V gene lookup returns CDR1 SGHNT and CDR2 YYREEE (reference sequence). The CDR3 reads CASSQGQGNSPLHF. CDR3 DNA sequence: TGTGCCAGCAGCCAGGGACAGGGGAACTCACCCCTCCACTTT.

This clone was counted only a few times. The V call is TRBV7-9, the J call TRBJ2-7; 7 bases match TRBD1. Germline CDR1 reads SEHNR; CDR2 reads FQNEAQ (reference sequence). CDR3 length: 16 residues. Trimming took 5 bases from V and 0 from J; bases not matched to a gene: 10. CDR3 DNA sequence: TGTGCCAGCAGCGAAACAGGGGCTTTCAGCTCCTACGAGCAGTACTTC. It codes for CASSETGAFSSYEQYF. The whole variable domain, filled in from reference TRBV7-9 and TRBJ2-7, reads DTGVSQNPRHKITKRGQNVTFRCDPISEHNRLYWYRQTLGQGPEFLTYFQNEAQLEKSRLLSDRFSAERPKGSFSTLEIQRTEQGDSAMYLCASSETGAFSSYEQYFGPGTRLTVT.

The CDR3 sequence is CSATGNYGYTF. Written as DNA, the CDR3 is TGCAGCGCGACAGGGAACTATGGCTACACCTTC. This chain uses TRBV29-1 with TRBJ1-2; 7 nucleotides match TRBD1. V trimming: 7 bases; J trimming: 2 bases; junction bases outside the gene matches: 1. The germline V gene encodes CDR1 SQVTM and CDR2 ANQGSEA. CDR3 length equals 11 residues.

This clone appeared once. This sequence joins TRBV25-1 and TRBJ1-1; D possibly corresponds to TRBD1 (6 bases). Germline V gene sequence: CDR1 MGHDK, CDR2 SYGVNS. This CDR3 has 13 amino acids. With 1 base removed from V and 6 bases from J, the gap between germline ends came to 9 bases. The CDR3 bases are TGTGCCAGCAGTGAATCCAGGGGACCTGAAGCTTTCTTT. It codes for CASSESRGPEAFF.

The chain couples TRBV30 to TRBJ1-2; no clear D. The CDR3 sequence is 12 residues long. V was trimmed by 1 base and J by 6 bases, leaving 9 bases between them. CDR1 is GTSNPN and CDR2 is SVGIG in the germline V gene (reference sequence). The DNA of the CDR3 is TGTGCCTGGAGTGGAGGGTGGGATGGCTACACCTTC. Encoded protein: CAWSGGWDGYTF.

The chain has TRBV6-5 and TRBJ1-3, with D maybe TRBD1 (5 bases). CDR1 MNHEY and CDR2 SVGAGI come from the germline V gene. The CDR3 has 16 amino acids. The ends were cut back, 0 bases at V and 0 bases at J, with 9 bases in the middle. CDR3 sequence reads: CASSYSAGTSGNTIYF. The CDR3 nucleotides read TGTGCCAGCAGTTACTCCGCGGGGACCTCTGGAAACACCATATATTTT.

The table lists this clone with a count of one. The rearrangement uses TRBV19 and TRBJ2-2, with TRBD2 as a possible D gene (5 bases). CDR3 length equals 13 residues. Trimming took off 6 bases at V and 6 bases at J, with 11 bases between the two ends. CDR1 and CDR2 (germline): LNHDA, SQIVND (reference sequence). The CDR3 loop reads CASRSSGAGELFF. The CDR3 bases are TGTGCCAGTAGAAGTTCCGGGGCCGGGGAGCTGTTTTTT.

This clone was detected only once. This rearrangement joins TRBV10-3 to TRBJ2-7; 7 positions agree with TRBD1. V dropped 2 bases and J dropped 3; count of bases not matched to a gene: 4. The CDR3 length is 14 residues. The germline CDR1 and CDR2 sequences are ENHRY and SYGVKD. In DNA, the CDR3 is TGTGCCATCAGTGAGAAGGGACAGTTCTACGAGCAGTACTTC. This translates into CAISEKGQFYEQYF.